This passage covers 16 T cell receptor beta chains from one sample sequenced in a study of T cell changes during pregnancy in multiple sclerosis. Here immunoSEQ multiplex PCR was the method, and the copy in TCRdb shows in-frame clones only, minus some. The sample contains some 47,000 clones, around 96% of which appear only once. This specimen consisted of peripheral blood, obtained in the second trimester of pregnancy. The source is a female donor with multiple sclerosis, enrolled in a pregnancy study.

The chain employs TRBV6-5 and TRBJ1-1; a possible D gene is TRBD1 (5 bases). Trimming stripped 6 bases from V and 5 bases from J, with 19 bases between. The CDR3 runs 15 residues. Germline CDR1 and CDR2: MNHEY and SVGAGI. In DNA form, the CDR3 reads TGTGCCAGCAGCTGGGGCCGAAATGTCGATACTGAAGCTTTCTTT. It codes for CASSWGRNVDTEAFF.

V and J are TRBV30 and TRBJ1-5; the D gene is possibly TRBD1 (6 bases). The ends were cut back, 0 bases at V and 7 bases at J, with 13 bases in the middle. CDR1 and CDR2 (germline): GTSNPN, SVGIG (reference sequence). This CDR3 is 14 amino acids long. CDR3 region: CAWSVGGRGQPQHF. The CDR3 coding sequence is TGTGCCTGGAGTGTGGGGGGGAGGGGGCAGCCCCAGCATTTT.

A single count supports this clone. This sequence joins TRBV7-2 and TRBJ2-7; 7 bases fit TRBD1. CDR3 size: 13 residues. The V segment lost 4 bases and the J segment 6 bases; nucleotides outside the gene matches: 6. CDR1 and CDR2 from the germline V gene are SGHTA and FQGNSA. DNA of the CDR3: TGTGCCAGCAGCTCGACAGGGTCGGGCGAGCAGTACTTC. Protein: CASSSTGSGEQYF.

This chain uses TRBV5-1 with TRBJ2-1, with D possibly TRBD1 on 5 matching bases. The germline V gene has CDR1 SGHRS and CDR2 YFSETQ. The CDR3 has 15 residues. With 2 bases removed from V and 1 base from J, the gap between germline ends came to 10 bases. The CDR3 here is CASSFSQGSYNEQFF. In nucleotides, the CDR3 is TGCGCCAGCAGCTTCTCTCAGGGATCCTACAATGAGCAGTTCTTC.

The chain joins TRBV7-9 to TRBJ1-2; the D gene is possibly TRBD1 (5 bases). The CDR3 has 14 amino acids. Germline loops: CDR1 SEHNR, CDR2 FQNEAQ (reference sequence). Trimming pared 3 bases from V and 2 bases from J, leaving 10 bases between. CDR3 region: CASSFGQGNYGYTF. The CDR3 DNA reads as TGTGCCAGCAGCTTTGGGCAGGGAAACTATGGCTACACCTTC.

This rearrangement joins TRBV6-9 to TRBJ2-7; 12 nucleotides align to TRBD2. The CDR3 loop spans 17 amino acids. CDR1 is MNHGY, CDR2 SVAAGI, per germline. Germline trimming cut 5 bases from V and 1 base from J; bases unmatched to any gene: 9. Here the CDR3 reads CASSNRTSGRSSYEQYF. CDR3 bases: TGTGCCAGCAGTAATCGTACTAGCGGGAGGTCGTCCTACGAGCAGTACTTC.

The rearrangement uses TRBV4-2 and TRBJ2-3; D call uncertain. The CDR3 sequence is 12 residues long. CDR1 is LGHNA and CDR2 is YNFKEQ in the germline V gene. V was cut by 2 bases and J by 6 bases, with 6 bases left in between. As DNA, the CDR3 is TGTGCCAGCAGCCAAACCCGGGATACGCAGTATTTT. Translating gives CASSQTRDTQYF.

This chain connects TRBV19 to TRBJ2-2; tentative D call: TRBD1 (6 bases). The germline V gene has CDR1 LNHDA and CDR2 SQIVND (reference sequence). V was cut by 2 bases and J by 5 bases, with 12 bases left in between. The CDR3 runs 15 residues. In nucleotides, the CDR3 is TGTGCCAGTAGTATAATCCAGGGGCGAACCGGGGAGCTGTTTTTT. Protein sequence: CASSIIQGRTGELFF.

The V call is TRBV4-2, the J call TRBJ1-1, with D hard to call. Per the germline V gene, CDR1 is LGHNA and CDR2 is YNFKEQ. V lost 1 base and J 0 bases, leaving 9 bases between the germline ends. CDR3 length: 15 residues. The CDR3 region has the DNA TGTGCCAGCAGCCAAGGGGCTCTCATGAACACTGAAGCTTTCTTT. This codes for CASSQGALMNTEAFF.

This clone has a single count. This CDR3 is CASSSPQIPIYNEQFF. The DNA of the CDR3 is TGTGCCAGCAGTTCCCCTCAGATCCCGATCTACAATGAGCAGTTCTTC. The chain couples TRBV6-6 to TRBJ2-1; D gene unclear. V shed 4 bases and J shed 3 bases, with 16 bases lying between them. This CDR3 comprises 16 residues. CDR1 and CDR2 (germline): MNHNY, SVGAGI (reference sequence).

CDR3 protein: CASSDVYGGLADSYNEQFF. In DNA form, the CDR3 reads TGTGCCAGCAGTGATGTTTACGGGGGACTAGCGGACTCCTACAATGAGCAGTTCTTC. The rearrangement joins TRBV6-1 to TRBJ2-1, with 11 bases lining up with TRBD2. Germline CDR1 reads MNHNS; CDR2 reads SASEGT. Trimming removed 3 bases from V and 0 bases from J; junction bases left unmatched: 10. The CDR3 runs 19 residues.

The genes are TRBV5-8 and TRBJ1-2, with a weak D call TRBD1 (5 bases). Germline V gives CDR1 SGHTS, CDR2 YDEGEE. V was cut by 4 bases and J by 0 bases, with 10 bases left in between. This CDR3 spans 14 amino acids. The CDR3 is CASSGLQANYGYTF. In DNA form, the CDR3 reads TGTGCCAGCAGCGGTTTACAGGCTAACTATGGCTACACCTTC.

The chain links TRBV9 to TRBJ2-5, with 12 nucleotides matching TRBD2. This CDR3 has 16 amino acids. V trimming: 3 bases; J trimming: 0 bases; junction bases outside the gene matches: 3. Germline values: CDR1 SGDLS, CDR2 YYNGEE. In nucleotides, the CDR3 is TGTGCCAGCAGCGGCGGGACTAGCGGGCACCAAGAGACCCAGTACTTC. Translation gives CASSGGTSGHQETQYF. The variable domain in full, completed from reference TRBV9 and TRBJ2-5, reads DSGVTQTPKHLITATGQRVTLRCSPRSGDLSVYWYQQSLDQGLQFLIQYYNGEERAKGNILERFSAQQFPDLHSELNLSSLELGDSALYFCASSGGTSGHQETQYFGPGTRLLVL.

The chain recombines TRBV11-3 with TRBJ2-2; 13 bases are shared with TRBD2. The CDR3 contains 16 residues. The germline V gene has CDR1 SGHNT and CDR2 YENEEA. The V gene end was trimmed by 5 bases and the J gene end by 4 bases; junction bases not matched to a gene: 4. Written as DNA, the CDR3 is TGTGCCAGCAGCCGAGGGACTAGCGGGGCCACCGGGGAGCTGTTTTTT. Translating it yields CASSRGTSGATGELFF.

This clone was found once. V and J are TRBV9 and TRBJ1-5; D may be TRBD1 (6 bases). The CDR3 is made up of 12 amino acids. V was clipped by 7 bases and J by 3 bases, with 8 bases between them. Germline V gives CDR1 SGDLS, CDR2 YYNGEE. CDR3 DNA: TGTGCCAGCGGGACACACAATCAGCCCCAGCATTTT. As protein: CASGTHNQPQHF.

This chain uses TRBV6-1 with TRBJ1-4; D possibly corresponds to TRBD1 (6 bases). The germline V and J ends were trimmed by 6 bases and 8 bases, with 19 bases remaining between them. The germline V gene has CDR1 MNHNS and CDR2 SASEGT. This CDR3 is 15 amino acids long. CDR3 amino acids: CASSPSTGMEEKLFF. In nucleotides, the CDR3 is TGTGCCAGCAGCCCCTCCACAGGGATGGAAGAAAAACTGTTTTTT.